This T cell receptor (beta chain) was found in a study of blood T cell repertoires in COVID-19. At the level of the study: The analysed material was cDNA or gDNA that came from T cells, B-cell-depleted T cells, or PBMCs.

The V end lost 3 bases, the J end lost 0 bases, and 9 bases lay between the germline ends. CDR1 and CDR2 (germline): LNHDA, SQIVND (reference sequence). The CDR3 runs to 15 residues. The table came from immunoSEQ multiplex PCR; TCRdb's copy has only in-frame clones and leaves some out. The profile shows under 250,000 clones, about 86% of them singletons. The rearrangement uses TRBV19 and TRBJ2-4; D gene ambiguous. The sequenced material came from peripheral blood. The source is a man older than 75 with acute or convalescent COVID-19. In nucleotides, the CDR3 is TGTGCCAGTAGTATGATCAGACAAGCCAAAAACATTCAGTACTTC. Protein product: CASSMIRQAKNIQYF.